The sequence of this T cell receptor beta chain was determined in a study of cytomegalovirus exposure and HLA in healthy donors (dated by TCRdb to about 2017). Broadly, across the study: According to a later analysis, the approximately 130 validation repertoires were produced on the same platform as the 666 repertoires of the first cohort. A separate validation cohort of roughly 130 different subjects was used in addition to the roughly 620-subject first cohort. The study was designed to test whether signatures of past pathogen exposure could be identified by cataloging public T cell receptors. To predict cytomegalovirus infection status, the study combined high-throughput TCR immunosequencing, statistical association of individual TCRs with disease status, and machine learning. Broad study findings and their caveats: In a later analysis, TCRs clustered in the first cohort were found to also tend to co-occur in the roughly 110 validation repertoires, with around 94% of cluster scores above 0. A total of 164 TCR beta chains were listed by the study as associated with cytomegalovirus. The classifier was reported to diagnose cytomegalovirus status with high specificity and sensitivity in both the original and validation cohorts. A later analysis lacked HLA typing for the validation cohort, so it scored co-occurrence in that cohort across all 120 or so repertoires. Across donors, most TCR sequences were observed very rarely, whereas some public TCRs were present in many individuals. A few of the identified cytomegalovirus-associated TCR beta chains were confirmed in vitro to be specific for cytomegalovirus antigens. The authors suggested that the approach could potentially be generalized to other disease states and immunological phenotypes.

According to the germline V gene, CDR1 reads MDHEN and CDR2 reads SYDVKM. V is cut back by 7 bases and J by 3 bases, with 8 bases in the junction unmatched. From cysteine to phenylalanine, the CDR3 is 14 amino acids long. The entry retains the CDR3 DNA only, 42 bases that are in frame from base 1. The donors belonged to the validation cohort of over a hundred subjects, which was separate from the approximately 700-subject first cohort. A word on this clone: Its specific antigen is unknown. No per-base quality is available; no much larger clone lies one base away.

The library was made by the immunoSEQ multiplex PCR assay. Processing in the source paper ran as follows. A statistical classification framework was built to diagnose cytomegalovirus status from the catalog of TCR beta chain sequences. TCRdb mirrors the immuneACCESS table, restricted to in-frame sequences. Some clones are absent from its copies; in checked studies, under half trace to an unresolved V gene, and the reason for the others is unknown. The D gene and trimming were derived from the DNA, and the V and J assignments and clone size from that table. For this sample there are 250,000 or so clones; approximately 90% appear just once. Jointly, the top ten make up approximately 2.5% of the sample.

Specimen: PBMCs. The clonotype was recovered from a man younger than 30 in good health and CMV-seronegative. The chain couples TRBV28 to TRBJ2-7; TRBD2 fits 8 bases in the junction. The encoded CDR3 is CASTSTGGLYEQYF. The sequenced DNA is TGTGCCAGCACCTCGACGGGGGGGCTCTACGAGCAGTACTTC.